One sample yielded the 20 T cell receptor beta chains listed below, sequenced in a study of shared clonotypes between healthy human individuals. Produced via immunoSEQ multiplex PCR; TCRdb's table is partial and in-frame only. The repertoire holds more than 850,000 clones, around three quarters seen once, with around 0.47% in the top ten. The sample comprised memory CD4+ T cells from PBMCs. Subset of the sample: CD45RA-negative fraction. These receptor sequences come from a man younger than 30 in good health. Some clones in this sample may be carry-over from other donors' samples.

Here the CDR3 reads CASRKVAGGPNEQFF. CDR3 coding DNA: TGCGCCAGCAGAAAAGTAGCGGGAGGGCCTAATGAGCAGTTCTTC. V usage is TRBV5-1 and J usage is TRBJ2-1, with 11 bases identical to TRBD2. V shed 5 bases, J shed 7 bases, and the junction held 8 bases outside the gene matches. Germline V CDR1 and CDR2: SGHRS, YFSETQ. This CDR3 region has 15 residues. The variable domain in full, completed from reference TRBV5-1 and TRBJ2-1, reads KAGVTQTPRYLIKTRGQQVTLSCSPISGHRSVSWYQQTPGQGLQFLFEYFSETQRNKGNFPGRFSGRQFSNSRSEMNVSTLELGDSALYLCASRKVAGGPNEQFFGPGTRLTVL.

This chain uses TRBV14 with TRBJ1-2; D is unclear. The germline V and J ends were trimmed by 1 base and 1 base, with 10 bases remaining between them. Per germline, CDR1 SGHDN and CDR2 FVKESK. The CDR3 sequence is 15 residues long. The CDR3 region is CASSQVGQDNYGYTF. The CDR3 nucleotides read TGTGCCAGCAGCCAAGTGGGTCAGGATAACTATGGCTACACCTTC.

The chain links TRBV28 to TRBJ2-1; D perhaps matches TRBD2 (5 bases). The CDR3 runs to 17 residues. Deletions cut 8 bases from V and 2 bases from J, with 22 bases between. Germline V gene sequence: CDR1 MDHEN, CDR2 SYDVKM. Here the CDR3 reads CASRDYVGVRAYNEQFF. CDR3 nucleotides: TGTGCCAGCCGGGATTATGTCGGAGTTCGGGCCTACAATGAGCAGTTCTTC.

J is TRBJ2-7 and V is TRBV30; D may match TRBD1 or TRBD2 (5 bases each). V was pared by 6 bases and J by 8 bases, with 14 bases between. Germline-derived CDR1 and CDR2 are GTSNPN and SVGIG (reference sequence). The CDR3 is made up of 11 amino acids. In DNA, the CDR3 is TGTGCCTGTCGGACTGGGGCCAAGCAGTACTTC. Amino acid sequence: CACRTGAKQYF.

V gene TRBV7-9 combines with J gene TRBJ2-3, with 7 bases matching TRBD2. Germline V CDR1 and CDR2: SEHNR, FQNEAQ (reference sequence). V lost 1 base to trimming and J lost 4 bases; unmatched junction nucleotides: 5. The length of the CDR3 is 15 residues. The CDR3 DNA reads as TGTGCCAGCAGCTTAGAAGCGGCGGGAGCAGATACGCAGTATTTT. It codes for CASSLEAAGADTQYF.

A few counts support this clone. The gene calls are TRBV28 and TRBJ1-5; maybe TRBD1 (6 bases). The ends were cut back, 7 bases at V and 0 bases at J, with 13 bases in the middle. Germline CDR1 is MDHEN and CDR2 is SYDVKM. The CDR3 is 15 amino acids. CDR3 sequence (DNA): TGTGCCAGCAAAGTTCCAGGGGCTAGCAATCAGCCCCAGCATTTT. Protein sequence: CASKVPGASNQPQHF.

This chain connects TRBV28 to TRBJ2-5; the match to TRBD1 covers 9 bases. Germline V gene lookup returns CDR1 MDHEN and CDR2 SYDVKM. The V and J ends lost 3 bases and 9 bases, in that order; junction bases with no gene match: 17. CDR3 length equals 17 residues. The CDR3 reads CASSFPGQGRTSAAQYF. The CDR3 DNA is TGTGCCAGCAGTTTTCCGGGACAGGGTCGCACCAGCGCCGCCCAGTACTTC.

This CDR3 reads CASSAGGMNTEAFF. CDR3 sequence (DNA): TGTGCCAGCAGCGCAGGGGGGATGAACACTGAAGCTTTCTTT. The rearrangement links TRBV7-3 to TRBJ1-1; 7 positions agree with TRBD1. Per the germline V gene, CDR1 is SGHTA and CDR2 is FQGTGA. Losses at the gene ends were 5 bases for V and 0 bases for J; bases not matched to a gene: 3. The length of the CDR3 is 14 residues. Full variable domain (remainder filled in from reference TRBV7-3 and TRBJ1-1): GAGVSQTPSNKVTEKGKYVELRCDPISGHTALYWYRQSLGQGPEFLIYFQGTGAADDSGLPNDRFFAVRPEGSVSTLKIQRTERGDSAVYLCASSAGGMNTEAFFGQGTRLTVV.

The chain uses TRBV5-4 and TRBJ1-2, with a tentative D call TRBD1 (5 bases). The V and J ends lost 4 bases and 8 bases respectively, with 18 bases between them. Germline CDR1 is SGHNT and CDR2 is YYREEE (reference sequence). This CDR3 is built from 14 residues. CDR3: CASSAWQGRGGYTF. In DNA, the CDR3 is TGTGCCAGCAGCGCCTGGCAGGGTAGAGGCGGCTACACCTTC. Full variable domain (missing parts from reference TRBV5-4 and TRBJ1-2): ETGVTQSPTHLIKTRGQQVTLRCSSQSGHNTVSWYQQALGQGPQFIFQYYREEENGRGNFPPRFSGLQFPNYSSELNVNALELDDSALYLCASSAWQGRGGYTFGSGTRLTVV.

The genes are TRBV27 and TRBJ2-2, with 11 bases identical to TRBD2. Unmatched junction bases numbered 7, after V lost 7 bases and J lost 6 bases. Looked up from germline, CDR1 is MNHEY and CDR2 is SMNVEV (reference sequence). CDR3 length equals 15 residues. CDR3 protein: CASIPQLAGAGELFF. CDR3 DNA sequence: TGTGCCAGCATTCCTCAACTAGCGGGAGCCGGGGAGCTGTTTTTT.

This clone was observed a single time. The chain has TRBV7-3 and TRBJ2-3, with D perhaps matching TRBD2 (5 bases). The germline V and J ends were trimmed by 5 bases and 7 bases, with 10 bases remaining between them. Per the germline V gene, CDR1 is SGHTA and CDR2 is FQGTGA. The CDR3 is made up of 12 amino acids. CDR3 in DNA: TGTGCCAGCAGCCCAAACGGGAATACGCAGTATTTT. Residues: CASSPNGNTQYF.

The chain recombines TRBV19 with TRBJ2-3; TRBD2 matches 7 bases. J gave up 0 bases and V 3 bases, and 6 bases lay outside the gene matches. The CDR3 spans 16 residues. Germline-derived CDR1 and CDR2 are LNHDA and SQIVND (reference sequence). In DNA form, the CDR3 reads TGTGCCAGTAGTATGGTAAGCGGGAAGAGCACAGATACGCAGTATTTT. Residues: CASSMVSGKSTDTQYF.

This rearrangement joins TRBV9 to TRBJ2-6, with D possibly being TRBD1 or TRBD2 (5 bases each). Germline loops: CDR1 SGDLS, CDR2 YYNGEE. This CDR3 is 19 amino acids long. V lost 3 bases and J 0 bases, leaving 19 bases between the germline ends. For the CDR3, the DNA is TGTGCCAGCAGCGCCGGGACCGCGGGCCGCGGCTCTGGGGCCAACGTCCTGACTTTC. It translates to CASSAGTAGRGSGANVLTF.

The CDR3 DNA is TGTGCCAGCAGTCTAGGGAGCGGGACCGGGGAGCTGTTTTTT. Protein: CASSLGSGTGELFF. The V call is TRBV7-3, the J call TRBJ2-2; D may be TRBD2 (6 bases). Deletions cut 6 bases from V and 5 bases from J, with 13 bases between. The germline CDR1 and CDR2 sequences are SGHTA and FQGTGA. The CDR3 sequence is 14 residues long.

The chain is built from TRBV18 and TRBJ1-4, with 7 bases lining up with TRBD1. V lost 2 bases, J lost 4 bases, and 7 bases stayed unmatched. CDR3 length: 16 residues. CDR1 KGHSH and CDR2 LQKENI come from the germline V gene. In DNA, the CDR3 is TGTGCCAGCTCACCAACTACGACAGGGTATAATGAAAAACTGTTTTTT. Amino acid sequence: CASSPTTTGYNEKLFF.

This chain uses TRBV6-5 with TRBJ1-5; D not certain. CDR3 length: 13 amino acids. Germline V gene data show CDR1 as MNHEY and CDR2 as SVGAGI. Between the trimmed V and J ends, which lost 2 bases and 5 bases, there was a span of 7 bases. As DNA, the CDR3 is TGTGCCAGCAGTTACAGGGAGGATCAGCCCCAGCATTTT. As protein: CASSYREDQPQHF.

The chain employs TRBV19 and TRBJ1-2; D not resolved. Per germline, CDR1 LNHDA and CDR2 SQIVND (reference sequence). The CDR3 contains 14 residues. The V and J ends lost 0 bases and 1 base respectively, with 6 bases between them. CDR3 DNA: TGTGCCAGTAGTATAGATCCCAGTAACTATGGCTACACCTTC. It translates to CASSIDPSNYGYTF. Complete variable domain (other parts from reference TRBV19 and TRBJ1-2): DGGITQSPKYLFRKEGQNVTLSCEQNLNHDAMYWYRQDPGQGLRLIYYSQIVNDFQKGDIAEGYSVSREKKESFPLTVTSAQKNPTAFYLCASSIDPSNYGYTFGSGTRLTVV.

The rearrangement joins TRBV11-2 to TRBJ2-1, with D possibly being TRBD2 (6 bases). V shed 1 base and J shed 4 bases, with 17 bases lying between them. Germline CDR1 reads SGHAT; CDR2 reads FQNNGV. This CDR3 has 17 amino acids. The CDR3 loop reads CASSLAGTSRPYNEQFF. The CDR3 DNA reads TGTGCCAGCAGCTTAGCCGGGACTTCCCGACCTTACAATGAGCAGTTCTTC.

The J gene is TRBJ2-4, the V gene TRBV5-1; TRBD2 is a possible D gene (5 bases). CDR1 and CDR2 (germline): SGHRS, YFSETQ. V lost 0 bases, J lost 5 bases, and 9 bases lay in between. This CDR3 spans 14 amino acids. The CDR3 is CASSLDGSENIQYF. The CDR3 bases are TGCGCCAGCAGCTTGGACGGTAGCGAAAACATTCAGTACTTC.

This clone was counted only a few times. The chain is built from TRBV7-8 and TRBJ2-2; D uncertain. Germline CDR1 reads SGHVS; CDR2 reads FQNEAQ. The V and J ends lost 1 base and 4 bases respectively, with 16 bases between them. The CDR3 totals 17 residues. The CDR3 is CASSLVGWGSVTGELFF. For the CDR3, the DNA is TGTGCCAGCAGCTTAGTCGGGTGGGGATCGGTCACCGGGGAGCTGTTTTTT. Filled out from reference TRBV7-8 and TRBJ2-2, the complete variable domain reads GAGVSQSPRYKVAKRGQDVALRCDPISGHVSLFWYQQALGQGPEFLTYFQNEAQLDKSGLPSDRFFAERPEGSVSTLKIQRTQQEDSAVYLCASSLVGWGSVTGELFFGEGSRLTVL.